The rows below give T cell receptor beta chains drawn from one sample of a study of Ad26.COV2.S vaccination and SARS-CoV-2 variants. Only in-frame clones appear in the TCRdb table, and some are missing; sequencing was by immunoSEQ multiplex PCR. This table has roughly 350,000 clones, 88% appearing once. Sequenced material: peripheral blood, taken in a trial of Ad26.COV2.S vaccine versus placebo. These receptor sequences come from a person aged 18 to 59 who received the Ad26.COV2.S COVID-19 vaccine or a placebo. CDR3s leave out the opening cysteine and the closing phenylalanine or tryptophan.

TRBJ2-1 TRBV2 ASTRSGLEASEQF
TRBJ1-4 TRBV25-1 ASRLGPNEKLF
TRBJ2-1 TRBV4-1 ASSRGGLAGSYNEQF
TRBJ2-3 TRBV6-6 ASSYTGYTDTQY
TRBJ2-1 TRBV5-6 ASSVRLGAGTYNEQF
TRBJ1-6 TRBV11-2 ASSSGGLPFSPLH
TRBJ1-5 TRBV7-2 ASSIRSGVDQPQH
TRBJ2-3 TRBV19 ASSSYTDTQY
TRBJ2-1 TRBV6-2/TRBV6-3 ASSRTGVGNYNEQF
TRBJ1-1 TRBV6-5 ASSSRFGTEAF
TRBJ2-3 TRBV7-2 ASSSRPGTDTQY
TRBJ1-3 TRBV15 ATSRVLGNTIY
TRBJ2-1 TRBV5-8 ASSLGTGAYNEQF
TRBJ1-2 TRBV3-1/TRBV3-2 ASTPLANYGYT
TRBJ1-2 TRBV6-5 ASRRDRGNYGYT
TRBJ1-1 TRBV30 AGSGTSNTEAF
TRBJ2-5 TRBV30 AWSDPRGIGRQETQY
TRBJ1-5 TRBV5-3 ARSLLQGLTPQH
TRBJ1-2 TRBV7-2 ASSPTGTVNYGYT
TRBJ2-1 TRBV27 ASSLGITTSGNEQF
TRBJ1-6 TRBV4-2 ASSQDDRDRGSSPLH
TRBJ1-1 TRBV27 ASSLYSKNTEAF
TRBJ1-5 TRBV7-8 ASSLLGQGMRGSNQPQH
TRBJ2-1 TRBV12-5 ASGLAGYSGEQF